This TCR beta chain was identified during a study of cytomegalovirus exposure and HLA in healthy donors. The CDR3 contains 15 residues. The germline CDR1 and CDR2 sequences are MNHNS and SASEGT. With 4 bases removed from V and 2 bases from J, the gap between germline ends came to 12 bases. The study ran its PCR with 60 Vbeta and 13 Jbeta primers. As processed by the authors: In a later analysis, of about 80 million unique beta chains, about 12 million appeared in at least two donors. The method was immunoSEQ multiplex PCR; TCRdb's version includes in-frame clones alone and lacks a portion of them. V, J and clone size derive from that table, while D and trimming were established from the DNA sequence. The table shows 100,000 to 120,000 clones, with around 83% occurring only once.

The V gene is TRBV6-1, the J gene TRBJ1-3; D unclear. Source material: PBMCs. The sequence was obtained from a woman aged 55-70 years in good health and CMV-seropositive. The CDR3 protein is CASSGGRIPGNTIYF. The DNA of the CDR3 is TGTGCCAGCAGTGGAGGGCGGATACCTGGAAACACCATATATTTT.